What follows describes a single T cell receptor beta chain. The antigen remains unidentified. The source of the sample is a study of T cells expressing NK-cell markers. Study-level background: Sorted CD3+CD56-NKG2C+, CD3+CD56+NKG2C- and CD3+CD56+NKG2C+ T cells were the source of the TCR beta repertoires. Eight donors were sequenced, of whom seven were HCMV-seropositive, while the remaining one was HCMV-seronegative. Findings and caveats of the study: About 1.0-8% of CD8+ T cells in 6 or 7 donors belonged to dominant NKG2C+ clonotypes. The leading position in the CD3+CD56-NKG2C+ fraction of a handful of donors also went to these clonotypes.

TCRdb reprocessed the 5' RACE reads, with one entry per CDR3 protein and no DNA. Its listing shows roughly 180,000 distinct CDR3 sequences. Germline CDR1 SQVTM, CDR2 ANQGSEA. The CDR3 loop spans 14 amino acids. V gene TRBV29-1 combines with J gene TRBJ1-1; the TCRdb D gene call, TRBD1, has no DNA to confirm it. The sample comprised blood T cells: a sorted CD56 or NKG2C T cell subset, CD4+ or CD8+ T cells, or bulk PBMC T cells (not recorded which). This TCR came from a woman between 18 and 70 years old in good health. CDR3: CSAPGAGLNTEAFF. The complete variable domain, with remaining parts taken from reference TRBV29-1 and TRBJ1-1, reads SAVISQKPSRDICQRGTSLTIQCQVDSQVTMMFWYRQQPGQSLTLIATANQGSEATYESGFVIDKFPISRPNLTFSTLTVSNMSPEDSSIYLCSAPGAGLNTEAFFGQGTRLTVV.